The clone carrying this TCR beta chain was seen many times. Using unique molecular identifiers, the investigators prepared the TCRbeta library. TCRdb itself ran the PCR reads through MiXCR, one entry per CDR3 protein. The sample has roughly 220,000 distinct CDR3 sequences, about 9.6% seen once. Trimming took off 2 bases at V and 5 bases at J, with 20 bases between the two ends. The CDR3 runs to 17 residues. The germline V gene has CDR1 SGHVS and CDR2 FQNEAQ. This entry comes from a study of T-cell reconstitution after alpha-beta-depleted transplantation in children. The rearrangement joins TRBV7-8 to TRBJ2-3; a weak D match, TRBD1 (5 bases). The TCR comes from a human donor who donated a stem cell graft to a child with SCID. Sequenced here: PBMCs from the stem cell graft donor, sampled from the stem cell graft. The CDR3 coding sequence is TGTGCCAGCAGCTTACCCCCGGACACCTCGGTTATAGATACGCAGTATTTT. Residues: CASSLPPDTSVIDTQYF.